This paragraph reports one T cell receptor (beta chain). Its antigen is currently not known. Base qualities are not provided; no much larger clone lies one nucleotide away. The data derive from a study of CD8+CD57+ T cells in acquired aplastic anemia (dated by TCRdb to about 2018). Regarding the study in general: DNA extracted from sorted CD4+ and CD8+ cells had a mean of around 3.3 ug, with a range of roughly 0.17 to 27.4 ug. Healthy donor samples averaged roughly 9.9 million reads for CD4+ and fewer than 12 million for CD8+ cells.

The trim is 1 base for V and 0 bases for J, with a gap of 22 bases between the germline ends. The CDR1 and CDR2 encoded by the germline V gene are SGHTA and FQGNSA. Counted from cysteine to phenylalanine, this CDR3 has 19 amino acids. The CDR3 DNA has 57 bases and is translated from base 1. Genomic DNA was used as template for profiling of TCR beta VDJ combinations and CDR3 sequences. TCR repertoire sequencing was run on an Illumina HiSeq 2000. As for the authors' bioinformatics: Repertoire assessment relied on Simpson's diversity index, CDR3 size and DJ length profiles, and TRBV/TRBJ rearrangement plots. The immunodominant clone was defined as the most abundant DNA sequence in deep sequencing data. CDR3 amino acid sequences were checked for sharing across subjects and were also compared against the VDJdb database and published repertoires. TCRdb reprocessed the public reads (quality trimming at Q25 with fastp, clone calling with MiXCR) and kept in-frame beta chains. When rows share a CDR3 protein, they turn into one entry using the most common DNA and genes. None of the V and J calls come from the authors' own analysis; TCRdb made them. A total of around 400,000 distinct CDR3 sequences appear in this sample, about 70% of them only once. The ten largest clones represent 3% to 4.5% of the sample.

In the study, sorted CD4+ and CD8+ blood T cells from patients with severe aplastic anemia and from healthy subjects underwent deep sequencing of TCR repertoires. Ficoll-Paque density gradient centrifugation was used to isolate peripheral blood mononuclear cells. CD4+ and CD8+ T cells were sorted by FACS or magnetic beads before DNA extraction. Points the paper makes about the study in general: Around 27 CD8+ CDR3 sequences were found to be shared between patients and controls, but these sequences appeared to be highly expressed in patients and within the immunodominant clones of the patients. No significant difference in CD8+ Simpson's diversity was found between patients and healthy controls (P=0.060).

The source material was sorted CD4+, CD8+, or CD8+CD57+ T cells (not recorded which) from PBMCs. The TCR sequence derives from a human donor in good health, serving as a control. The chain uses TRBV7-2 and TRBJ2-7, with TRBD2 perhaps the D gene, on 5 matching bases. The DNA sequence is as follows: TGTGCCAGCAGCTTAGGGGGTCGAGTGAGACGGGGAGACTCCTACGAGCAGTACTTC. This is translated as CASSLGGRVRRGDSYEQYF.